This T cell receptor beta chain originates from a study of CD8 T cells in Susac syndrome. This CDR3 contains 19 residues. Trimming removed 2 bases from V and 0 bases from J; junction bases left unmatched: 10. Random hexamers were used to reverse transcribe the RNA input (0.5 to 1 ug). Amplification of the TCR beta CDR3 was carried out by immunoSEQ multiplex PCR, which spanned a total of 54 Vbeta and 13 Jbeta segments. TCRdb reanalysed the immunoSEQ multiplex PCR reads using MiXCR and keeps one entry per CDR3 protein. The sample has roughly 120,000 distinct CDR3 sequences; around 94% are singletons. The gene calls are TRBV23-1 and TRBJ2-4; 10 bases are shared with TRBD1. TRBV23-1 is noted as an ORF with a role that remains uncertain. The receptor's source is a human donor in good health. Sequences were obtained from CD4+ T cells from PBMCs. The CDR3 sequence is CASSQPRPTGGEAKNIQYF. In DNA form, the CDR3 reads TGCGCCAGCAGTCAACCTCGCCCGACAGGGGGCGAAGCCAAAAACATTCAGTACTTC.